This TCR beta chain is drawn from a study of T-cell memory formation after mild COVID-19 (dated by TCRdb to the early 2020s). Regarding the study in general: TCR sequence clusters from the two donors were found to be largely donor specific. T-cell clones expanding and contracting after mild COVID-19 in a couple of donors were tracked by longitudinal TCRalpha and TCRbeta repertoire sequencing. Two young, previously healthy adult volunteers made up the cohort, one male and one female.

Ficoll-Paque density gradient centrifugation was the method used to isolate PBMCs. For sequencing, an Illumina NovaSeq 6000 was employed. cDNA libraries for TCRalpha and TCRbeta were prepared by 5'RACE using constant-segment primers, with sample barcodes and unique molecular identifiers added. RNA was extracted from every sample with Trizol reagent. Libraries were amplified in two PCR steps, with a second sample barcode and Illumina TruSeq adapters added in the second step. Sequencing of the libraries was done on an Illumina NovaSeq, producing 2 x 150 bp paired-end reads. Per the authors' processing: Demultiplexing of reads and collapsing into UMI-guided consensus sequences were performed with migec v1.2.7. Using mixcr v2.1.11, the UMI consensuses were aligned to TRA and TRB V and J templates and assembled into clonotypes. Clonotypes were classified as expanded or contracted when called significant by both edgeR and NoisET, with noise models trained on biological replicates. For edgeR calls, the thresholds were a false discovery rate-adjusted p below 0.01 and a log2 fold-change of 1. PCA with hierarchical clustering of max-normalized trajectories of the 1000 most abundant clonotypes was used as exploratory dynamics analysis. Separately sequenced CD4+ and CD8+ repertoires were used to assign a CD4 or CD8 phenotype to each responding clone. TCRdb trimmed the raw reads at Q25, called clones with MiXCR and kept productive beta chains. Rows are combined by CDR3 protein, so each entry shows the most common genes and DNA. The authors' filters were not applied to this entry. A total of roughly 250,000 distinct CDR3 sequences appear in this sample, approximately 15% of them only once. Around 23% of the sample comes from the top ten.

To note about this clonotype: Its binding antigen is unknown. Per-nucleotide qualities are absent, and no much larger clonotype sits a single base away.

Findings and caveats that apply to the study as a whole: Clones contracting from day 15 to 85 had balanced CD4/CD8 phenotypes, while a second wave expanding from day 15 to 37 was biased towards CD4+. The study covered only two mild cases, and larger cohorts including severe cases with pre-infection samples were considered necessary. The detection of some responding clones in pre-infection memory suggests that pre-existing cross-reactive memory T cells joined the SARS-CoV-2 response. Contracting CD4+ clones turned up mainly in the CM and EM memory subsets, whereas EMRA was where CD8+ clones were enriched. Whether the second-wave clones peaking on day 37 were SARS-CoV-2 specific was not confirmed.

Sequences SGHRS (CDR1) and YFSETQ (CDR2) are obtained from the germline V gene. Spanning cysteine to phenylalanine, the CDR3 consists of 14 amino acids. Only the CDR3 region is kept as DNA, spanning 42 bases read in frame from base 1. V loses 3 bases at its end and J loses 7 bases; junction bases beyond the gene matches: 3. The clonotype originates from a young man who had mild COVID-19 (a few samples of this study predate the infection). The sample titles of this study are shuffled in the database, so cell type and time point are left out; the donor was told from shared clones. Sequenced input: PBMCs or a T cell subset sorted from them (not recorded which). The sequence links TRBV5-1 to TRBJ1-6; TRBD1 aligns with 8 central bases. The CDR3 amino acid sequence is: CASSYGQGNSPLHF. The DNA reads TGCGCCAGCAGCTACGGACAGGGAAATTCACCCCTCCACTTT.